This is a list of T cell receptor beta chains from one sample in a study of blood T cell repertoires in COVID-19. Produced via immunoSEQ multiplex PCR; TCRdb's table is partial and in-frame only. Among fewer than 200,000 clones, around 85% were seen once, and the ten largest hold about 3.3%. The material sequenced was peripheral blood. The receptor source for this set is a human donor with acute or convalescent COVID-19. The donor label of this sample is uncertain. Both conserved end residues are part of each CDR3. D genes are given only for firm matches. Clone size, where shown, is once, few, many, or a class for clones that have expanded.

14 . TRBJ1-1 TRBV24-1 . CATRAWGQNTEAFF TGTGCCACCCGTGCATGGGGGCAGAACACTGAAGCTTTCTTT
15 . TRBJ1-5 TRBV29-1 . CSVIQGRIYTQPQHF TGCAGCGTTATACAGGGTCGGATTTATACTCAGCCCCAGCATTTT
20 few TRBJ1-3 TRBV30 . CAWGYLFTSYRLSSGNTIYF TGTGCCTGGGGCTACCTCTTCACGAGCTACAGACTATCCTCTGGAAACACCATATATTTT
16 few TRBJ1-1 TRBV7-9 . CASSLYGAARGTEAFF TGTGCCAGCAGCTTATATGGGGCAGCGAGGGGGACTGAAGCTTTCTTT
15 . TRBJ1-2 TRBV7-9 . CASSLARGGLDGYTF TGTGCCAGCAGCTTAGCGAGGGGGGGTTTGGATGGCTACACCTTC
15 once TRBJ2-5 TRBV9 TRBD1 CASSVDRGRMETQYF TGTGCCAGCAGCGTAGACAGGGGGCGTATGGAGACCCAGTACTTC
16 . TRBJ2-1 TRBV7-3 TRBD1 CASSVMGQGIYNEQFF TGTGCCAGCAGCGTTATGGGACAGGGGATATACAATGAGCAGTTCTTC
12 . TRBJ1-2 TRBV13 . CASSSFNYGYTF TGTGCCAGCAGCTCTTTTAACTATGGCTACACCTTC
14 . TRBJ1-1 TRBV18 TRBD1 CASSRDRVLTEAFF TGTGCCAGCTCACGGGACAGGGTTTTAACTGAAGCTTTCTTT
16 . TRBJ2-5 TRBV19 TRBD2 CASSIAQQRGLGTQYF TGTGCCAGTAGTATAGCACAGCAGCGGGGTCTTGGGACCCAGTACTTC
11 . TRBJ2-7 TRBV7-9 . CASSRTDEQYF TGTGCCAGCAGCCGTACAGACGAGCAGTACTTC
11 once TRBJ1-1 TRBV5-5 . CASSLGPEAFF TGTGCCAGCAGCTTGGGGCCCGAAGCTTTCTTT
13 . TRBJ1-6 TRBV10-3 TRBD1 CAISVIRGLPLHF TGTGCCATCAGTGTAATCAGGGGGCTACCCCTCCACTTT
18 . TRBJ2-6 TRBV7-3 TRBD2 CASSVAGLAGRGANVLTF TGTGCCAGCAGCGTAGCGGGACTAGCGGGGCGTGGGGCCAACGTCCTGACTTTC
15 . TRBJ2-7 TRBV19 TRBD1 CASSLGQGRTYEQYF TGTGCCAGTAGTTTGGGACAGGGAAGAACCTACGAGCAGTACTTC
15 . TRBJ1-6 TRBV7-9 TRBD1 CASSNRDRGISPLHF TGTGCCAGCAGCAACCGGGACAGGGGTATCTCACCCCTCCACTTT
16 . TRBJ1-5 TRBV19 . CASSNPRGAGNQPQHF TGTGCCAGTAGTAATCCACGGGGGGCAGGGAATCAGCCCCAGCATTTT